This T cell receptor beta chain came from a study of blood T cell repertoires in COVID-19. On the study more broadly: COVID-19 samples from acute and convalescent phases originated in the United States, Italy and Spain.

Cohort 3 recovered donors had two negative PCRs, clearance, or symptom resolution. How the authors handled the data: Nucleated cell counts were estimated from reference gene primer amplification. Sequencing was performed with immunoSEQ multiplex PCR; in TCRdb, only in-frame clones are kept and a portion is missing. D and trimming were read from the DNA, whereas the V and J calls and clone size are those reported in that table. This sample has fewer than 300,000 clones, with 80% to 90% found just once. This CDR3 contains 13 residues. CDR1 is SGHAT and CDR2 is FQNNGV in the germline V gene. Trimming shortened V by 1 base and J by 7 bases, and 8 bases separated the two germline ends.

Sequencing input: PBMCs or T cells enriched from blood (not recorded which). This TCR was sampled from a woman in her 30s who had recovered from COVID-19. The chain uses TRBV11-2 and TRBJ2-1, with D unresolved. Here the CDR3 DNA reads TGTGCCAGCAGCTTAGTGGCCCTGAATGAGCAGTTCTTC. Protein: CASSLVALNEQFF.